Included here is one T cell receptor beta chain sequence, with context. This clonotype was observed a handful of times. The antigen it binds to is not known. The input lacks base qualities; no much larger clone sits a single base away. These data come from a study of T-cell reconstitution after alpha-beta-depleted transplantation in children (dated by TCRdb to 2016 to 2018). Context from the whole study: The study quantitatively tracked T-cell immune reconstitution after TCRalphabeta/CD19-depleted allogeneic hematopoietic cell transplantation in children using TCR repertoire profiling.

The library relied on PCR. TCRdb shows the sequencer as Illumina HiSeq 2500. Molecular barcoding was employed in the preparation of TCR libraries, with unique molecular identifiers being used to normalize TCRbeta repertoire quantification. TCRdb trimmed public reads at Q25 via fastp, called clones via MiXCR and kept in-frame beta chains. Rows with one shared CDR3 protein collapse into an entry with the most common genes and DNA. Across this sample there are 490,000 or so distinct CDR3 sequences, with under 15% seen only once. Less than 6.5% of the sample is in the top ten clones. The clonotype was recovered from a human donor who donated a stem cell graft to a child with combined immunodeficiency. Sample: PBMCs from the stem cell graft donor, taken from the stem cell graft.

The CDR3 region: CASSEAGGAQPQHF. The nucleotide sequence is TGTGCCAGCAGTGAAGCGGGAGGGGCTCAGCCCCAGCATTTT. The V gene is TRBV2 and the J gene is TRBJ1-5, and possibly TRBD1, on 5 matching bases. From the cysteine through the phenylalanine, the CDR3 covers 14 amino acids. Just CDR3 DNA is preserved here, 42 bases in frame from base 1. The germline V gene provides CDR1 SNHLY and CDR2 FYNNEI. V and J lose 0 bases and 6 bases, and a span of 9 bases separates them.